The 24 T cell receptor beta chains below come from one sample, sequenced in a study of CD4 and CD8 cells across lung adenocarcinoma regions. TCRdb re-called the PCR reads with MiXCR, one entry per CDR3 protein. The data show some 16,000 distinct CDR3 sequences, 45% to 70% seen once. Material: CD8+ T cells from the center of a lung tumor. The receptors shown here come from a female donor with lung adenocarcinoma. The CD4 and CD8 labels of this study may be unreliable.

Comments on this clonotype: The junction does not match germline at one end; this may be a read error. This sequence joins TRBV6-1 and TRBJ2-4; D might be TRBD2 (7 bases). This CDR3 is built from 16 residues. In germline, CDR1 is MNHNS, CDR2 SASEGT. The chain's CDR3 is CASRDGGRGAKNMQYF. The CDR3 DNA follows: TGTGCCAGCCGCGACGGGGGGCGGGGCGCCAAAAACATGCAGTATTTC.

A note on this clonotype: A junction end diverges from the germline sequence, so it may reflect a read error. The chain joins TRBV6-1 to TRBJ2-5; 9 bases are a match to TRBD2. In germline, CDR1 is MNHNS, CDR2 SASEGT. This CDR3 has 18 residues. CDR3 loop: CASSGAGRGGRDQDTQYF. DNA for the CDR3: TGTGCCAGCAGTGGTGCGGGGCGGGGGGGCCGTGACCAAGATACCCAGTACTTC.

The chain carries TRBV27 and TRBJ2-5; 11 bases agree with TRBD2. The J call may be mistaken, given a closer DNA end match to TRBJ2-7. CDR1 and CDR2 (germline): MNHEY, SMNVEV (reference sequence). The CDR3 totals 16 residues. The CDR3 nucleotides read TGTGCCAGCAGTGTCACCGGGACTAGCGGAATCTACGAGCAGTACTTC. Amino acid sequence: CASSVTGTSGIYEQYF.

Note on this clonotype: At one end the junction does not follow the germline gene, possibly because of a read error. This rearrangement joins TRBV6-1 to TRBJ2-3; D could derive from TRBD1 or TRBD2 (6 bases each). CDR1 MNHNS and CDR2 SASEGT come from the germline V gene. This CDR3 spans 16 amino acids. The chain's CDR3 is CASSGVGGLDPETQYF. The CDR3 nucleotides are TGTGCCAGCAGTGGGGTCGGGGGCTTGGACCCAGAGACGCAGTATTTC.

This clonotype was detected a few times. The chain couples TRBV29-1 to TRBJ1-1; 7 nucleotides align to TRBD1. Trimming cost V 4 bases and J 7 bases; bases outside gene matches: 6. Per germline, CDR1 SQVTM and CDR2 ANQGSEA. CDR3 length: 12 residues. The CDR3 spells CSVGEGAGEAFF. Here the CDR3 DNA reads TGCAGCGTTGGAGAGGGGGCCGGTGAAGCTTTCTTT. Drawing the rest from reference TRBV29-1 and TRBJ1-1, the complete variable domain is SAVISQKPSRDICQRGTSLTIQCQVDSQVTMMFWYRQQPGQSLTLIATANQGSEATYESGFVIDKFPISRPNLTFSTLTVSNMSPEDSSIYLCSVGEGAGEAFFGQGTRLTVV.

J is TRBJ2-2 and V is TRBV6-2 or TRBV6-3; D gene uncertain. Germline CDR1 reads MNHEY; CDR2 reads SVGEGT. V was clipped by 4 bases and J by 1 base, with 7 bases between them. CDR3 size: 14 residues. CDR3 DNA sequence: TGTGCCAGCAGTTCCTCCATGAACACCGGGGAGCTGTTTTTT. Translation gives CASSSSMNTGELFF.

The chain is built from TRBV4-1 and TRBJ2-4; possibly TRBD2 for D (5 bases). This CDR3 comprises 14 residues. V gave up 1 base and J gave up 1 base, with 5 bases separating them. The germline CDR1 and CDR2 sequences are MGHRA and YSYEKL. The DNA of the CDR3 is TGCGCCAGCAGCCAAGCGGGGGCCAAAAACATTCAGTACTTC. Translated, it gives CASSQAGAKNIQYF.

This clonotype has just a few counts. The chain uses TRBV23-1 and TRBJ1-1; D is ambiguous. TRBV23-1 is flagged as an ORF with uncertain function. The CDR3 is 16 residues long. V dropped 6 bases and J dropped 0 bases, with 17 bases sitting between them. This CDR3 reads CASSSRKGFMNTEAFF. The CDR3 nucleotides are TGCGCCAGCAGCAGTAGGAAAGGATTCATGAACACTGAAGCTTTCTTT.

The chain links TRBV6-1 to TRBJ2-1, with D hard to call. The better agreement between TRBJ2-7 and the DNA end casts doubt on the J call. The germline CDR1 and CDR2 sequences are MNHNS and SASEGT. The CDR3 has 14 residues. CDR3 sequence (DNA): TGTGCCAGCGATCCTGGCCAGGCGCAATACGAGCAGTACTTC. Protein product: CASDPGQAQYEQYF.

Note on this clonotype: A junction boundary mismatches the germline segment, possibly from a read error. V is TRBV10-3 and J is TRBJ2-4; D assignment may be TRBD1 or TRBD2 (5 bases each). Germline lookup yields CDR1 ENHRY and CDR2 SYGVKD. This CDR3 comprises 13 residues. CDR3 DNA: TGCGTCTCGGGGCAGTGCGTCAAAAACATTCAGTATTTC. This sequence encodes CVSGQCVKNIQYF.

This chain links TRBV11-2 with TRBJ2-5; D ambiguous. V dropped 7 bases and J dropped 3 bases, with 12 bases sitting between them. The CDR3 is 13 residues long. CDR1 is SGHAT, CDR2 FQNNGV, per germline. The CDR3 DNA reads TGTGCCAGCACCCCATTTTCGGAAGAGACCCAGTACTTC. This sequence encodes CASTPFSEETQYF.

As regards this clonotype: Compared with germline, one end of the junction differs, possibly owing to a read error. CDR3 DNA sequence: TGTGCCAGCAGTCCTAGCGGGCGCCCAACCCAAGATACCCAGTACTTC. The encoded protein is CASSPSGRPTQDTQYF. The chain employs TRBV6-1 and TRBJ2-5; TRBD2 matches at 8 bases. The CDR3 runs 16 residues. Per the germline V gene, CDR1 is MNHNS and CDR2 is SASEGT.

The J gene is TRBJ2-5, the V gene TRBV10-2, with D uncertain. TRBJ2-7 explains the end of the DNA better; the J call may be wrong. Germline lookup yields CDR1 WSHSY and CDR2 SAAADI. The CDR3 is 13 residues long. The CDR3 sequence: CASSATENSEQYF. The CDR3 bases are TGCGCCAGCAGTGCCACAGAAAATAGCGAGCAGTACTTC.

The chain recombines TRBV7-9 with TRBJ2-4, with TRBD1 as a possible D gene (6 bases). From germline, CDR1 is SEHNR and CDR2 FQNEAQ (reference sequence). This CDR3 comprises 15 residues. V was cut by 5 bases and J by 1 base, with 12 bases left in between. The CDR3 loop reads CASSRSGEAKNIQYF. In DNA, the CDR3 is TGTGCCAGCAGCCGTTCAGGGGAGGCCAAAAACATTCAGTACTTC.

In its sample, this clonotype was seen a few times. The chain has TRBV7-3 and TRBJ1-1; D remains unclear. Trimming took 2 bases from V and 7 from J, leaving 11 bases between them. Per germline, CDR1 SGHTA and CDR2 FQGTGA. The CDR3 has 13 residues. The CDR3 DNA follows: TGTGCCAGCAGCTTACGGGCAGAGGGTGAAGCTTTCTTT. Amino acids: CASSLRAEGEAFF. Full variable domain (missing parts from reference TRBV7-3 and TRBJ1-1): GAGVSQTPSNKVTEKGKYVELRCDPISGHTALYWYRQSLGQGPEFLIYFQGTGAADDSGLPNDRFFAVRPEGSVSTLKIQRTERGDSAVYLCASSLRAEGEAFFGQGTRLTVV.

This clonotype has only a few counts. This chain uses TRBV11-2 with TRBJ2-5, with unresolved D. The CDR3 is made up of 15 amino acids. Trimming took 1 base from V and 5 from J, leaving 14 bases between them. In germline, CDR1 is SGHAT, CDR2 FQNNGV. CDR3 nucleotide sequence: TGTGCCAGCAGCTTAGTGGGATCGGAGATTGAGACCCAGTACTTC. Translation gives CASSLVGSEIETQYF.

This clonotype has just one count. The chain recombines TRBV6-1 with TRBJ2-5; weak D call: TRBD1 (5 bases). Germline V gene lookup returns CDR1 MNHNS and CDR2 SASEGT. Trimming shortened V by 1 base and J by 0 bases, and 15 bases separated the two germline ends. CDR3 length equals 17 residues. The DNA for the CDR3 is TGTGCCAGCAGTGAAGTACTGCCAGGGCGACACCAAGAGACCCAGTACTTC. Residues: CASSEVLPGRHQETQYF.

This clonotype was counted ten times or more. The chain carries TRBV5-1 and TRBJ2-1; D could derive from TRBD1 or TRBD2 (6 bases each). The J call may be in error: the DNA end matches TRBJ2-5 better. Germline lookup yields CDR1 SGHRS and CDR2 YFSETQ. The CDR3 runs 13 residues. CDR3 residues: CASSLWGAETQYF. CDR3 coding DNA: TGCGCCAGCAGCTTATGGGGGGCTGAGACCCAGTACTTC.

V gene TRBV6-1 combines with J gene TRBJ2-3, with 7 bases fitting TRBD2. CDR3 length equals 14 residues. Germline CDR1 MNHNS, CDR2 SASEGT. The V and J ends lost 8 bases and 0 bases, in that order; junction bases with no gene match: 5. The CDR3 spells CASGAGPSTDTQYF. Written as DNA, the CDR3 is TGTGCCAGCGGAGCGGGGCCTAGCACAGATACGCAGTATTTT.

This clonotype turned up a few times. The chain uses TRBV4-1 and TRBJ2-2, with D possibly called TRBD1 or TRBD2 (5 bases each). The CDR3 runs 16 residues. Germline V gene data show CDR1 as MGHRA and CDR2 as YSYEKL. With 3 bases removed from V and 4 bases from J, the gap between germline ends came to 15 bases. CDR3 sequence reads: CASSHYSGTGTGELFF. CDR3 DNA sequence: TGCGCCAGCAGCCATTACTCCGGGACGGGCACCGGGGAGCTGTTTTTT.

The gene calls are TRBV27 and TRBJ2-5; perhaps TRBD2 as D (7 bases). This CDR3 contains 14 residues. The germline V gene has CDR1 MNHEY and CDR2 SMNVEV (reference sequence). The CDR3 bases are TGTGCGGGGCGCGGGGGCGGGGACCCAGAGACCCAGTACTTC. This codes for CAGRGGGDPETQYF.

The chain employs TRBV7-6 and TRBJ1-1; D remains ambiguous. This CDR3 has 13 amino acids. V lost 0 bases and J 1 base, leaving 3 bases between the germline ends. The germline CDR1 and CDR2 sequences are SGHVS and FNYEAQ. CDR3 amino acids: CASSLAENTEAFF. The CDR3 nucleotides read TGTGCCAGCAGCTTAGCAGAGAACACTGAAGCTTTCTTT.

Points on this clonotype: The junction differs from germline at one of its ends, possibly a read error. The rearrangement uses TRBV6-5 and TRBJ2-2, with TRBD2 identical over 10 bases. The germline V gene has CDR1 MNHEY and CDR2 SVGAGI. This CDR3 is built from 15 residues. In DNA, the CDR3 is TGTGCCAGCAGATTCTCCGGGACTAGCGCCAATGAGCTGTTTTTC. This translates into CASRFSGTSANELFF.

V usage is TRBV6-5 and J usage is TRBJ2-3; the match to TRBD2 covers 11 bases. Losses at the gene ends were 4 bases for V and 5 bases for J; bases not matched to a gene: 5. The CDR3 runs 15 residues. Germline-derived CDR1 and CDR2 are MNHEY and SVGAGI. CDR3 nucleotides: TGTGCCAGCAGTTTAGCGGGGGGGCCGGGAGATACGCAGTATTTT. Amino acid sequence: CASSLAGGPGDTQYF.